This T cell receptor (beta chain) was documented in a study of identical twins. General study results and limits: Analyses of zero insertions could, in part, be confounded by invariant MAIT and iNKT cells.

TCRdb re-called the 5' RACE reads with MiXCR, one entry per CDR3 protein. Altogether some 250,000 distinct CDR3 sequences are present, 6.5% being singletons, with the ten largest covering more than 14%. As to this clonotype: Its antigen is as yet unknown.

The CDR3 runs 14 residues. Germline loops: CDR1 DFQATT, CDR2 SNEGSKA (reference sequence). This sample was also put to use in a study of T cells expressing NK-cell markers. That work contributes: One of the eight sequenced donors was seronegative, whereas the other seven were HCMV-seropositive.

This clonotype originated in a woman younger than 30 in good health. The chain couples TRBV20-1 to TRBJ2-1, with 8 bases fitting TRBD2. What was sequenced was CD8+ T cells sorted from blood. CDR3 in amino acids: CSGGGASGYNEQFF. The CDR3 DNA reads TGCAGCGGGGGGGGGGCTAGCGGCTACAATGAGCAGTTCTTC.